This T cell receptor (beta chain) originates from a study of cytomegalovirus exposure and HLA in healthy donors. Study-level results: Both high specificity and high sensitivity reportedly marked the classifier's diagnosis of cytomegalovirus status. One cluster of highly shared sequence variants probably arose as a sequencing artifact. As a later analysis revealed, the rate of TCR association differed by HLA locus, with DRB1 most and HLA-C fewest.

Unmatched junction bases numbered 9, after V lost 4 bases and J lost 6 bases. Per germline, CDR1 MNHEY and CDR2 SVGAGI. CDR3 size: 15 residues. The PCR made use of 60 Vbeta and 13 Jbeta primers. Measured with immunoSEQ multiplex PCR; TCRdb has only the in-frame clones, and not every one. The data show 150,000 to 160,000 clones, about 85% seen once. As for this clone: Its target is unknown.

The chain links TRBV6-5 to TRBJ1-5, with 7 bases aligning to TRBD1. The sequence came from a man aged 25-40 years in good health and CMV-seropositive. Sequenced sample: PBMCs. In DNA, the CDR3 is TGTGCCAGCAGTTCGCAGGGGGTAGGCAGTCAGCCCCAGCATTTT. Protein sequence: CASSSQGVGSQPQHF.